The 20 T cell receptor beta chains below come from one sample, sequenced in a study of post-analysis software for immune sequencing data. General study findings and limits: Patients showed TRBV5-6, TRBV5-1 and TRBV20-1 among five TRBV segments more frequent than in controls.

The library was made from cDNA and included unique molecular identifiers. TCRdb redid the calling of the PCR reads with MiXCR, one entry per CDR3 protein. The sample carries around 500,000 distinct CDR3 sequences, less than 40% recorded once. The antigens these receptors bind are not known. Sequencing was done on a sample of blood. The receptors stem from a girl under 18 with multiple sclerosis.

In this sample, this clonotype turned up a few times. The chain is built from TRBV20-1 and TRBJ1-5, with a possible D match to TRBD1 (5 bases). V lost 4 bases and J lost 6, with 16 bases in between. The CDR3 is 14 residues long. In germline, CDR1 is DFQATT, CDR2 SNEGSKA (reference sequence). The CDR3 DNA reads TGCAGTGCTACTGGCCAGGGCATGGGTCAGCCCCAGCATTTT. Translating it yields CSATGQGMGQPQHF.

As to this clonotype: Germline and junction disagree at one end, which may indicate a read error. The V call is TRBV3-1, the J call TRBJ1-2; D remains ambiguous. CDR3 length: 16 amino acids. The germline V gene has CDR1 LGHDT and CDR2 YNNKEL (reference sequence). The CDR3, as DNA: TGTGCCGGCAGCCAAGATTTACAGCAAGCTAACTATGGCTACACCTTC. This translates into CAGSQDLQQANYGYTF. The variable domain in full, with the rest retrieved from reference TRBV3-1 and TRBJ1-2, is DTAVSQTPKYLVTQMGNDKSIKCEQNLGHDTMYWYKQDSKKFLKIMFSYNNKELIINETVPNRFSPKSPDKAHLNLHINSLELGDSAVYFCAGSQDLQQANYGYTFGSGTRLTVV.

The J gene is TRBJ2-5, the V gene TRBV15; 9 bases map to TRBD2. The junction had 8 bases not matched to a gene; V was cut back by 1 base and J by 2 bases. The CDR3 covers 17 residues. The germline V gene has CDR1 LNHNV and CDR2 YYDKDF (reference sequence). This CDR3 reads CATSRGGSGGAQETQYF. CDR3 sequence (DNA): TGTGCCACCAGCAGAGGGGGTAGCGGGGGAGCGCAAGAGACCCAGTACTTC.

This clonotype was found a few times. The chain is built from TRBV20-1 and TRBJ2-2; D remains ambiguous. Trimming removed 3 bases at V and 3 bases at J, with 8 bases between. CDR3 length: 13 amino acids. Germline CDR1 DFQATT, CDR2 SNEGSKA (reference sequence). The chain's CDR3 is CSARNSYTGELFF. The CDR3 DNA reads TGCAGTGCTAGGAACAGTTACACCGGGGAGCTGTTTTTT.

V usage is TRBV5-1 and J usage is TRBJ1-5; no clear D gene. V was shortened by 0 bases and J by 4 bases, with 5 bases between the two germline ends. The CDR3 covers 13 residues. Per the germline V gene, CDR1 is SGHRS and CDR2 is YFSETQ. The CDR3, as DNA: TGCGCCAGCAGCTTGGACGTAAATCAGCCCCAGCATTTT. This codes for CASSLDVNQPQHF. The variable domain in full, completed from reference TRBV5-1 and TRBJ1-5, reads KAGVTQTPRYLIKTRGQQVTLSCSPISGHRSVSWYQQTPGQGLQFLFEYFSETQRNKGNFPGRFSGRQFSNSRSEMNVSTLELGDSALYLCASSLDVNQPQHFGDGTRLSIL.

The rearrangement uses TRBV5-1 and TRBJ2-3, with D perhaps given as TRBD1 or TRBD2 (5 bases each). Germline V gene sequence: CDR1 SGHRS, CDR2 YFSETQ. The CDR3 totals 14 residues. Trimming took 4 bases from V and 3 from J, leaving 12 bases between them. This CDR3 is CASSGTEGTDTQYF. The CDR3, as DNA: TGCGCCAGCAGCGGAACAGAGGGGACAGATACGCAGTATTTT.

This clonotype was detected many times. The chain has TRBV20-1 and TRBJ2-1; TRBD1 matches 7 bases. Germline CDR1 and CDR2: DFQATT and SNEGSKA (reference sequence). V was clipped by 6 bases and J by 5 bases; unmatched bases: 10. The CDR3 loop spans 14 amino acids. CDR3 sequence reads: CSASLTGTDNEQFF. The DNA for the CDR3 is TGCAGTGCCAGCCTGACAGGGACCGACAATGAGCAGTTCTTC.

This clonotype was detected only a few times. V gene TRBV6-5 combines with J gene TRBJ2-3; 8 bases fit TRBD2. The trim removed 6 bases at V and 6 bases at J, leaving 8 bases unmatched. Germline lookup yields CDR1 MNHEY and CDR2 SVGAGI. The CDR3 totals 14 residues. CDR3 sequence: CASRDGGAGDTQYF. CDR3 DNA: TGTGCCAGCAGGGACGGGGGGGCAGGCGATACGCAGTATTTT.

This clonotype appeared a few times. J is TRBJ1-1 and V is TRBV12-3 or TRBV12-4, with a possible D match to TRBD1 (5 bases). The CDR3 runs 16 residues. Between the trimmed V and J ends, which lost 6 bases and 0 bases, there was a span of 17 bases. The CDR3 coding sequence is TGTGCCAGCAGCCCCGAATCGGGGGTTATGAACACTGAAGCTTTCTTT. Encoded protein: CASSPESGVMNTEAFF.

V and J are TRBV6-2 or TRBV6-3 and TRBJ2-7; a possible D gene is TRBD1 (5 bases). The germline CDR1 and CDR2 sequences are MNHEY and SVGEGT. Trimming removed 7 bases from V and 2 bases from J, with 12 bases in between. This CDR3 is built from 13 residues. The CDR3 spells CASTSDMTYEQYF. Written as DNA, the CDR3 is TGTGCCAGCACCTCGGACATGACCTACGAGCAGTACTTC.

The chain is built from TRBV20-1 and TRBJ1-1, with D unresolved. The CDR3 runs 12 residues. The V gene lost 7 bases and the J gene lost 0 bases, with 9 bases spanning the gap. The V gene's germline CDR1 is DFQATT and CDR2 SNEGSKA (reference sequence). The CDR3 bases are TGCAGTGAACAGATGATGAACACTGAAGCTTTCTTT. It specifies CSEQMMNTEAFF.

The chain combines TRBV6-5 with TRBJ2-7; the D is unclear. The ends were cut back, 2 bases at V and 1 base at J, with 12 bases in the middle. The CDR3 runs to 15 residues. The germline CDR1 and CDR2 sequences are MNHEY and SVGAGI. In DNA form, the CDR3 reads TGTGCCAGCAGTTACGAGGAGACGGGTTCCTACGAGCAGTACTTC. Translating gives CASSYEETGSYEQYF.

CDR3 nucleotides: TGTGCCAGCAGCGCCGGGACAGGGGGGCTCACAGATACGCAGTATTTT. Amino acids: CASSAGTGGLTDTQYF. The chain couples TRBV6-1 to TRBJ2-3; TRBD1 matches 11 bases. J gave up 2 bases and V 6 bases, and 7 bases lay outside the gene matches. The CDR3 covers 16 residues. In germline, CDR1 is MNHNS, CDR2 SASEGT.

This clonotype was counted only a few times. The chain employs TRBV7-8 and TRBJ2-3; 10 bases agree with TRBD2. CDR1 is SGHVS and CDR2 is FQNEAQ in the germline V gene. J gave up 4 bases and V 6 bases, and 10 bases lay outside the gene matches. The CDR3 sequence is 16 residues long. The CDR3 spells CASSHSSGSPPDTQYF. DNA of the CDR3: TGTGCCAGCAGTCATTCTAGCGGGAGTCCACCAGATACGCAGTATTTT.

This clonotype was counted once. CDR3 residues: CASSLAWGGNPRTEAFF. Here the CDR3 DNA reads TGCGCCAGCAGCTTGGCCTGGGGAGGGAACCCGAGGACTGAAGCTTTCTTT. The chain recombines TRBV5-1 with TRBJ1-1; D not certain. The V end lost 0 bases, the J end lost 5 bases, and 20 bases lay between the germline ends. CDR3 length equals 17 residues. Germline V gene lookup returns CDR1 SGHRS and CDR2 YFSETQ. Based on the CDR3 plus reference TRBV5-1 and TRBJ1-1, the full variable domain is KAGVTQTPRYLIKTRGQQVTLSCSPISGHRSVSWYQQTPGQGLQFLFEYFSETQRNKGNFPGRFSGRQFSNSRSEMNVSTLELGDSALYLCASSLAWGGNPRTEAFFGQGTRLTVV.

This clonotype was detected a few times. The V gene is TRBV12-3 or TRBV12-4, the J gene TRBJ1-6, with unresolved D. The V and J ends lost 6 bases and 7 bases respectively, with 16 bases between them. The CDR3 has 15 amino acids. The CDR3 loop is CASSYAGQANSPLHF. DNA of the CDR3: TGTGCCAGCAGCTACGCCGGGCAGGCCAATTCACCCCTCCACTTT.

This clonotype was observed once. Sequence at one end of the junction differs from germline and may be a read error. The chain couples TRBV28 to TRBJ2-7; 7 bases map to TRBD1. The germline V gene encodes CDR1 MDHEN and CDR2 SYDVKM. This CDR3 is built from 14 residues. Here the CDR3 DNA reads TGTGCCAGCAATTTAGGCACAGGGGCCTACGAGCAGTACTTC. Translated: CASNLGTGAYEQYF.

The chain carries TRBV6-2 or TRBV6-3 and TRBJ1-1; D remains unclear. The ends were cut back, 2 bases at V and 0 bases at J, with 10 bases in the middle. The CDR3 spans 15 residues. Germline assignment: CDR1 MNHEY and CDR2 SVGEGT. CDR3 region: CASSYNTDMNTEAFF. As DNA, the CDR3 is TGTGCCAGCAGTTACAATACAGACATGAACACTGAAGCTTTCTTT.

This clonotype turned up a few times. The V gene is TRBV25-1, the J gene TRBJ1-4; tentative D call: TRBD1 (5 bases). CDR1 and CDR2 from the germline V gene are MGHDK and SYGVNS. Trimming cost V 4 bases and J 7 bases, with 7 bases left between them. The CDR3 spans 12 residues. The CDR3 DNA reads TGTGCCAGCAGTGCGGGGGTTGAAAAACTGTTTTTT. It encodes CASSAGVEKLFF.

The table lists this clonotype with a few counts. V gene TRBV6-1 combines with J gene TRBJ1-4; the D is unclear. The V and J ends lost 4 bases and 0 bases respectively, with 15 bases between them. This CDR3 has 17 amino acids. Germline assignment: CDR1 MNHNS and CDR2 SASEGT. The CDR3 nucleotides read TGTGCCAGCAGTGGTTTCAGGACCACTCCAACTAATGAAAAACTGTTTTTT. Translated: CASSGFRTTPTNEKLFF.